The clone carrying this T cell receptor (beta chain) was seen at least ten times. Antigen: not known. These data originate in a study of human T cells and chemical hapten exposure. Background on the study: Patients had diphenylcyclopropenone applied to the scalp weekly throughout the approximately 25-week study. Study outcomes and limitations: Compared with pre-sensitization or healthy control sets, expanded TCRs clustered more.

Noted time point: patch test 2, 6 weeks after DPC sensitization. The sample's treatment: therapeutic diphenylcyclopropenone sensitization with weekly scalp DPC. The study used a library that attached unique molecular identifiers to individual cDNA molecules. TCRdb analysed the RACE reads with MiXCR anew, one entry per CDR3 protein. This sample yields about 40,000 distinct CDR3 sequences, of which about 8.9% are seen a single time; 15% belongs to the top ten. This CDR3 comprises 14 residues. Unmatched junction bases numbered 2, after V lost 6 bases and J lost 0 bases. V is TRBV12-3 or TRBV12-4 and J is TRBJ2-7; TRBD1 matches 10 bases. The material sequenced was whole blood, taken in connection with sensitization to the hapten diphenylcyclopropenone (DPC). The receptor was derived from a woman aged 40 to 49 with alopecia areata. Some clones in this sample may be carry-over from other donors' samples. In DNA, the CDR3 is TGTGCCAGCAGGGGACAGGGGAACTCCTACGAGCAGTACTTC. Translating gives CASRGQGNSYEQYF.